This is a list of T cell receptor beta chains from one sample in a study of chemoradiotherapy in HPV16-positive cancers. Assay used: immunoSEQ multiplex PCR; TCRdb lists only in-frame clones, some missing. This table holds under 2,500 clones, roughly 73% found once. Sample: tumor tissue, taken from a patient who underwent chemoradiotherapy. The origin of the receptors is a human donor with HPV-associated anogenital cancer. CDR3s include the opening cysteine and the closing phenylalanine or tryptophan. The D gene is left open where the match is weak. Clone sizes are given selectively: once, few, many, or a class where the clone is expanded.

>TRBD1|TRBJ1-4|TRBV6-5|NA
CASSPTGQGHEKLFF
TGTGCCAGCAGTCCAACGGGACAGGGTCATGAAAAACTGTTTTTT
>NA|TRBJ1-1|TRBV5-1|NA
CASSLGGGTAQTAEAFF
TGCGCCAGCAGCTTAGGGGGGGGGACCGCACAGACGGCTGAAGCTTTCTTT
>NA|TRBJ2-3|TRBV11-2|NA
CASSLVRDTQYF
TGTGCCAGCAGCTTAGTGAGAGATACGCAGTATTTT
>TRBD1|TRBJ1-1|TRBV5-1|large
CASSGSRDRVSEAFF
TGCGCCAGCAGCGGATCACGGGACAGGGTTTCTGAAGCTTTCTTT
>NA|TRBJ1-6|TRBV7-3|NA
CASSLQGGSPLHF
TGTGCCAGCAGCTTACAGGGAGGTTCACCCCTCCACTTT
>TRBD2|TRBJ2-3|TRBV5-4|NA
CASSFFLAGPGTDTQYF
TGTGCCAGCAGCTTCTTCCTAGCGGGCCCCGGGACAGATACGCAGTATTTT
>NA|TRBJ2-7|TRBV4-1|NA
CASTPGLGYEQYF
TGCGCCAGCACCCCGGGGCTGGGCTACGAGCAGTACTTC
>NA|TRBJ1-2|TRBV9|NA
CASSPTLQEWGYTF
TGTGCCAGCAGCCCGACGCTTCAGGAGTGGGGCTACACCTTC
>NA|TRBJ2-3|TRBV7-2|NA
CASSVQRQPSDTQYF
TGTGCCAGCAGCGTTCAGAGACAGCCTTCAGATACGCAGTATTTT
>TRBD1|TRBJ1-6|TRBV5-1|NA
CASRPSGTDSPLHF
TGCGCCAGCAGACCCTCGGGGACAGATTCACCCCTCCACTTT
>NA|TRBJ1-5|TRBV19|NA
CASKSPGNQPQHF
TGTGCCAGTAAATCCCCGGGCAATCAGCCCCAGCATTTT
>TRBD2|TRBJ2-5|TRBV7-2|NA
CASSLGGTGRAGETQYF
TGTGCCAGCAGCTTAGGGGGGACCGGGAGGGCCGGGGAGACCCAGTACTTC
>NA|TRBJ1-2|TRBV18|NA
CASSPMRGRDYGYTF
TGTGCCAGCTCACCAATGAGGGGCAGGGACTATGGCTACACCTTC
>TRBD1|TRBJ2-7|TRBV7-9|few
CASSTGQGIYEQYF
TGTGCCAGCAGCACCGGACAGGGGATCTACGAGCAGTACTTC
>NA|TRBJ1-2|TRBV28|NA
CASSSPGGGYGYTF
TGTGCCAGCAGTTCACCCGGAGGGGGATATGGCTACACCTTC
>NA|TRBJ1-1|TRBV2|NA
CASSARANTEAFF
TGTGCCAGCAGTGCAAGGGCGAACACTGAAGCTTTCTTT
>NA|TRBJ2-1|TRBV18|NA
CASSPERKQFF
TGTGCCAGCTCACCGGAAAGGAAGCAGTTCTTC
>NA|TRBJ2-5|TRBV5-1|few
CASSAGQQETQYF
TGCGCCAGCAGCGCCGGACAGCAAGAGACCCAGTACTTC
>TRBD2|TRBJ2-4|TRBV15|NA
CATSDMRGAKNIQYF
TGTGCCACCAGCGACATGCGGGGGGCCAAAAACATTCAGTACTTC
>NA|TRBJ2-6|TRBV10-2|NA
CASSEVRSSSGANVLTF
TGCGCCAGCAGTGAAGTCAGGTCTAGCTCTGGGGCCAACGTCCTGACTTTC
>TRBD1|TRBJ2-3|TRBV2|NA
CASRDRGDTQYF
TGTGCCAGCAGGGACAGGGGAGATACGCAGTATTTT
>NA|TRBJ1-6|TRBV4-1|NA
CASSQVGGTYNSPLHF
TGCGCCAGCAGCCAAGTGGGGGGGACCTATAATTCACCCCTCCACTTT
>NA|TRBJ2-3|TRBV29-1|NA
CSVEGGKGTDTQYF
TGCAGCGTTGAAGGGGGAAAGGGGACAGATACGCAGTATTTT
>NA|TRBJ2-7|TRBV21-1|NA
CASSIPGLAGVGEQYF
TGTGCCAGCAGCATTCCGGGACTAGCGGGAGTCGGCGAGCAGTACTTC
>NA|TRBJ2-5|TRBV29-1|NA
CSVRDNGETQYF
TGCAGCGTGAGGGACAACGGAGAGACCCAGTACTTC
>TRBD2|TRBJ2-1|TRBV7-2|once
CASSQRTSSYNEQFF
TGTGCCAGCAGCCAGAGGACTAGCTCCTACAATGAGCAGTTCTTC
>NA|TRBJ1-1|TRBV6-4|NA
CASKENRGLGTEAFF
TGTGCCAGCAAAGAAAATCGAGGACTTGGCACTGAAGCTTTCTTT
>TRBD2|TRBJ2-1|TRBV29-1|once
CSVEVREPYEQFF
TGCAGCGTTGAAGTGCGGGAGCCCTATGAGCAGTTCTTC
>NA|TRBJ1-3|TRBV10-3|few
CAISDAVLGQQNSGNTIYF
TGTGCCATCAGTGACGCGGTTCTCGGACAGCAAAACTCTGGAAACACCATATATTTT
>TRBD1|TRBJ2-2|TRBV29-1|NA
CSARTGERPGELFF
TGCAGCGCCCGGACAGGGGAAAGGCCCGGGGAGCTGTTTTTT
>TRBD1|TRBJ2-7|TRBV29-1|NA
CSARRGDRGYEQYF
TGCAGCGCCCGGAGGGGGGACAGGGGCTACGAGCAGTACTTC
>TRBD1|TRBJ1-6|TRBV28|large
CASSRWGQRNSPLHF
TGTGCCAGCAGTCGGTGGGGACAGCGTAATTCACCCCTCCACTTT
>TRBD2|TRBJ2-1|TRBV10-3|NA
CAISESRASGDYNEQFF
TGTGCCATCAGTGAGTCGCGGGCTAGCGGAGATTACAATGAGCAGTTCTTC
>NA|TRBJ2-5|TRBV2|NA
CASSGDGRGTQYF
TGTGCCAGCAGTGGGGACGGAAGGGGGACCCAGTACTTC
>NA|TRBJ1-6|TRBV5-6|few
CASSFREKNSPLHF
TGTGCCAGCAGCTTCCGGGAGAAGAATTCACCCCTCCACTTT
>NA|TRBJ2-7|TRBV29-1|once
CSVVSTLRQYF
TGCAGCGTTGTGTCTACCCTGAGGCAGTACTTC
>NA|TRBJ2-6|TRBV4-2|NA
CASSPDSDSGANVLTF
TGTGCCAGCAGCCCGGACAGTGACTCTGGGGCCAACGTCCTGACTTTC
>NA|TRBJ2-3|TRBV10-3|NA
CAIGRSVEATDTQYF
TGTGCCATCGGACGTTCGGTGGAGGCCACAGATACGCAGTATTTT
>NA|TRBJ2-1|TRBV5-1|NA
CASSWDPYNEQFF
TGCGCCAGCAGCTGGGACCCATACAATGAGCAGTTCTTC
>NA|TRBJ2-5|TRBV20-1|NA
CSARIQETQYF
TGCAGTGCTAGAATTCAAGAGACCCAGTACTTC
>TRBD2|TRBJ2-3|TRBV19|once
CASSSGTSGGNTQYF
TGTGCCAGTAGTTCCGGGACTAGCGGGGGGAATACGCAGTATTTT
>NA|TRBJ1-1|TRBV7-3|NA
CASSSGQNTEAFF
TGTGCCAGCAGCTCCGGACAGAACACTGAAGCTTTCTTT
>NA|TRBJ2-5|TRBV27|NA
CASSLSQGHGETQYF
TGTGCCAGCAGTTTATCCCAGGGTCACGGAGAGACCCAGTACTTC
>TRBD1|TRBJ2-5|TRBV19|NA
CASNSNRGRETQYF
TGTGCCAGTAACTCAAACAGGGGTAGGGAGACCCAGTACTTC
>NA|TRBJ1-2|TRBV27|NA
CASSLDRNYGYTF
TGTGCCAGCAGTTTAGACAGGAACTATGGCTACACCTTC
>TRBD2|TRBJ2-5|TRBV5-4|NA
CASSSWGAGGQKTQYF
TGTGCCAGCAGCTCCTGGGGAGCGGGAGGGCAGAAGACCCAGTACTTC
>NA|TRBJ2-7|TRBV7-9|NA
CASSLPQGSSYEQYF
TGTGCCAGCAGCCTCCCTCAGGGGAGCTCCTACGAGCAGTACTTC
>TRBD2|TRBJ2-7|TRBV2|NA
CASSGVAGGYEQYF
TGTGCCAGCAGTGGGGTAGCGGGAGGTTACGAGCAGTACTTC
>TRBD2|TRBJ2-1|TRBV10-1|NA
CASSDSGGPLNEQFF
TGCGCCAGCAGTGACTCGGGAGGGCCTCTCAATGAGCAGTTCTTC
>TRBD2|TRBJ2-5|TRBV4-1|NA
CASSQGTSGQETQYF
TGCGCCAGCAGCCAAGGGACTAGCGGCCAAGAGACCCAGTACTTC
>NA|TRBJ1-3|TRBV6-1|few
CASSEWGREGNTIYF
TGTGCCAGCAGTGAATGGGGGAGGGAGGGGAACACCATATATTTT
>NA|TRBJ2-7|TRBV7-3|NA
CASSSRPPRQRPYEQYF
TGTGCCAGCAGCTCCCGCCCCCCACGGCAAAGACCCTACGAGCAGTACTTC